This T cell receptor (beta chain) came from a study of blood T cell repertoires in COVID-19. Study as a whole: Whether acute or convalescent, the COVID-19 samples came from the United States, Italy and Spain. Sources were T cells, B-cell-depleted T cells, or PBMCs; the material itself was cDNA or gDNA.

Original analysis: Amplification of reference gene primers provided the estimated nucleated cell counts. TCRdb keeps only in-frame clones here, not all; method: immunoSEQ multiplex PCR. The DNA was the basis for D and trimming; V, J and clone size are from that table. The repertoire holds 250,000 to 350,000 clones, with around 87% as singletons. V was trimmed by 7 bases and J by 1 base, leaving 10 bases between them. From germline, CDR1 is SQVTM and CDR2 ANQGSEA. CDR3 length: 12 amino acids. The sample consisted of peripheral blood. This rearrangement joins TRBV29-1 to TRBJ1-1, with D possibly TRBD1 on 5 matching bases. This sequence was found in a woman in her fifties or sixties who had recovered from COVID-19. The CDR3 DNA reads as TGCAGCGGGAACAGGAAGAACACTGAAGCTTTCTTT. Residues: CSGNRKNTEAFF.